The present TCR beta chain was sequenced within a study of OX40 agonist ivuxolimab in advanced cancers. Looking at the study overall: Dose-escalation patients had hepatocellular carcinoma, melanoma, renal cell or head and neck cancer. Study-wide results and caveats: The average count of expanded clones was higher among CD8+ T cells than among CD4+.

TCRdb's table, derived via immunoSEQ multiplex PCR, lists solely in-frame clones and lacks some. The data show around 76,000 clones, with 70% to 90% seen just once and approximately 0.65% held by the top ten. On this clone: Its antigen is unknown.

This TCR was sampled from an adult with an advanced solid tumor such as melanoma, head and neck, liver or kidney cancer. The material was CD4+ or CD8+ T cells sorted from blood, obtained in a trial of the OX40 agonist ivuxolimab.

CDR3 DNA: TGTCCCAGCAGCAAAAAGAGGGGGGAAAGGAGGGGAGGGAGAACAGATACGCAGTATTTT. Residues: CPSSKKRGERRGGRTDTQYF. The chain joins TRBV21-1 to TRBJ2-3; no DNA check was done on the table's D call, TRBD2. TRBV21-1 is reported as a pseudogene. This CDR3 spans 20 amino acids.